This TCR beta chain was sequenced in a study of T cell repertoires in cytomegalovirus infection. Study-wide context: Indications came from public TCR beta signatures; they pointed to CMV infection and to a matching HLA type. Study-wide results and limits: Predominance within the ex vivo response was attributable to HLA-C-restricted CMV-specific TCR beta clonotypes. Cumulative frequency (of public TCR beta family members) identified carriers of CMV plus the relevant HLA.

TCRdb reanalysed the reads using MiXCR and keeps one entry per CDR3 protein. The sample yields approximately 550,000 distinct CDR3 sequences, 16% seen once. From germline, CDR1 is SGHDT and CDR2 YYEEEE. This CDR3 has 14 amino acids. Trimming removed 4 bases at V and 3 bases at J, with 14 bases between. This clonotype was counted only a few times. The antigen is undetermined. This TCR came from a human donor in good health (CMV status not recorded). Some clones in this sample may be carry-over from other donors' samples. V and J are TRBV5-6 and TRBJ2-7, with D possibly being TRBD1 (5 bases). Sequencing was performed on CD8+ T cells from PBMCs. The CDR3 DNA is TGTGCCAGCAGCCCCTCGACAGACCACTACGAGCAGTACTTC. It translates to CASSPSTDHYEQYF.